This is a list of T cell receptor beta chains from one sample in a study of T cell repertoires in cytomegalovirus infection. TCRdb ran MiXCR on the reads and lists one entry per CDR3 protein. Among approximately 170,000 distinct CDR3 sequences listed, roughly an eighth were seen once. The sample comprised PBMCs. These receptors were obtained from a human donor in good health (CMV status not recorded). Some clones in this sample may be carry-over from other donors' samples. Both conserved end residues are part of each CDR3. The D gene is left open where the match is weak. Expanded clones are given a class, and other clones once, few, many or no size at all.

D,V,J,size,CDR3,DNA
-,TRBV6-6,TRBJ1-6,few,CASRDGYNSPLHF,TGTGCCAGCCGGGACGGGTATAATTCACCCCTCCACTTT
-,TRBV7-2,TRBJ1-4,many,CASSPQGATNEKLFF,TGTGCCAGCAGCCCCCAGGGTGCAACTAATGAAAAACTGTTTTTT
-,TRBV28,TRBJ2-1,-,CASSLDRVDEQFF,TGTGCCAGCAGTTTGGACCGCGTTGATGAGCAGTTCTTC
-,TRBV29-1,TRBJ1-5,few,CSVGGGNQPQHF,TGCAGCGTTGGAGGGGGCAATCAGCCCCAGCATTTT
-,TRBV7-2,TRBJ2-7,many,CASSPMTVYEQYF,TGTGCCAGCAGCCCGATGACAGTCTACGAGCAGTACTTC
-,TRBV28,TRBJ2-5,many,CASSPGPWETQYF,TGTGCCAGCAGCCCCGGGCCCTGGGAGACCCAGTACTTC
-,TRBV4-2,TRBJ1-6,many,CASSQVQTKNNSPLHF,TGTGCCAGCAGCCAAGTTCAGACTAAAAATAATTCACCCCTCCACTTT
-,TRBV20-1,TRBJ1-5,-,CSARDRGGAGSNQPQHF,TGCAGTGCTAGAGATCGGGGGGGGGCAGGGAGCAATCAGCCCCAGCATTTT
TRBD1,TRBV2,TRBJ1-1,few,CASRGTGQQMTEAFF,TGTGCCAGCAGGGGGACAGGGCAACAAATGACTGAAGCTTTCTTT
TRBD1,TRBV7-2,TRBJ2-1,many,CASSLGTGVRSEQFF,TGTGCCAGCAGCCTAGGGACAGGGGTTAGGAGTGAGCAGTTCTTC
-,TRBV6-4,TRBJ2-2,-,CASRRSGRTGELFF,TGTGCCAGCAGGAGGTCTGGACGAACCGGGGAGCTGTTTTTT
-,TRBV28,TRBJ1-1,-,CASSLTQGPNTEAFF,TGTGCCAGCAGTTTAACCCAGGGGCCGAACACTGAAGCTTTCTTT
TRBD1,TRBV19,TRBJ2-6,many,CASSIGQGVSGANVLTF,TGTGCCAGTAGTATCGGACAGGGAGTCTCTGGGGCCAACGTCCTGACTTTC
TRBD1,TRBV28,TRBJ2-5,few,CASSLSSYRGEYQETQYF,TGTGCCAGCAGTTTATCCTCCTACAGGGGGGAGTACCAAGAGACCCAGTACTTC
-,TRBV30,TRBJ1-6,-,CAWSVGQWNSPLHF,TGTGCCTGGAGTGTTGGGCAGTGGAATTCACCCCTCCACTTT
-,TRBV29-1,TRBJ2-6,many,CSVQVSGANVLTF,TGCAGCGTCCAAGTCTCTGGGGCCAACGTCCTGACTTTC
-,TRBV28,TRBJ1-2,few,CASSSPHDVIDGYTF,TGTGCCAGCAGCTCCCCCCATGATGTAATCGATGGCTACACCTTC
-,TRBV7-2,TRBJ2-7,many,CASSLEHAGSREQYF,TGTGCCAGCAGCTTAGAGCATGCTGGATCTAGGGAGCAGTACTTC
-,TRBV27,TRBJ2-6,many,CASSALGSGANVLTF,TGTGCCAGCAGTGCCCTAGGCTCTGGGGCCAACGTCCTGACTTTC
-,TRBV28,TRBJ2-6,-,CASTLASSGANVLTF,TGTGCCAGCACCCTCGCGAGCTCTGGGGCCAACGTCCTGACTTTC
-,TRBV5-6,TRBJ2-7,few,CASSPVGAASYEQYF,TGTGCCAGCAGCCCGGTTGGTGCAGCCAGCTACGAGCAGTACTTC
-,TRBV12-3/TRBV12-4,TRBJ1-1,-,CASSPPSGETEAFF,TGTGCCAGCAGCCCTCCCTCAGGGGAGACTGAAGCTTTCTTT
-,TRBV12-3/TRBV12-4,TRBJ2-6,-,CASRPQGVGANVLTF,TGTGCCAGCAGACCTCAGGGAGTTGGGGCCAACGTCCTGACTTTC
-,TRBV7-3,TRBJ2-3,-,CASSLFRGGTDTQYF,TGTGCCAGCAGCTTATTTCGGGGTGGCACAGATACGCAGTATTTT
TRBD1,TRBV5-1,TRBJ2-7,-,CASSLTRTGPYEEQYF,TGCGCCAGCAGCTTGACCCGGACAGGCCCCTACGAAGAGCAGTACTTC
-,TRBV10-3,TRBJ1-1,few,CAISEQGPPNTEAFF,TGTGCCATCAGTGAGCAGGGCCCTCCGAACACTGAAGCTTTCTTT
-,TRBV7-3,TRBJ2-3,few,CASSSAGRASDTQYF,TGTGCCAGCAGTTCCGCGGGGCGAGCTTCGGATACGCAGTATTTT
TRBD1,TRBV3-1,TRBJ2-7,-,CASSQGVPGQGIEQYF,TGTGCCAGCAGCCAGGGTGTGCCGGGACAGGGCATCGAGCAGTACTTC
-,TRBV7-8,TRBJ1-5,many,CASSLRDRVRDQPQHF,TGTGCCAGCAGCTTACGGGACCGGGTTCGGGATCAGCCCCAGCATTTT
-,TRBV7-6,TRBJ2-5,many,CASSLYEPPRETQYF,TGTGCCAGCAGCCTCTACGAGCCCCCTCGGGAGACCCAGTACTTC
-,TRBV7-7,TRBJ2-2,-,CASSLGETGELFF,TGTGCCAGCAGCTTAGGGGAGACCGGGGAGCTGTTTTTT
-,TRBV6-4,TRBJ2-7,few,CASSDGLGTSSYEQYF,TGTGCCAGCAGTGACGGTTTGGGAACGAGCTCCTACGAGCAGTACTTC
-,TRBV6-2/TRBV6-3,TRBJ1-1,-,CASSRWGEAFF,TGTGCCAGCAGTAGGTGGGGCGAAGCTTTCTTT
-,TRBV5-4,TRBJ1-1,few,CASSSGYGTEAFF,TGTGCCAGCAGCTCAGGGTACGGAACTGAAGCTTTCTTT
-,TRBV29-1,TRBJ1-1,few,CSVTQPFWNTEAFF,TGCAGCGTGACCCAGCCTTTCTGGAACACTGAAGCTTTCTTT
-,TRBV7-2,TRBJ2-7,many,CASSLAELYEQYF,TGTGCCAGCAGCTTAGCCGAACTCTACGAGCAGTACTTC
TRBD1,TRBV2,TRBJ2-7,once,CASRPGQVAYEQYF,TGTGCCAGCAGGCCGGGACAGGTCGCCTACGAGCAGTACTTC
TRBD1,TRBV25-1,TRBJ1-2,few,CASSGGTGISGYTF,TGTGCCAGCAGTGGGGGGACAGGGATAAGTGGCTACACCTTC
-,TRBV28,TRBJ1-1,-,CASGSNTEAFF,TGTGCCTCAGGGTCGAACACTGAAGCTTTCTTT
TRBD1,TRBV6-6,TRBJ2-2,-,CASSWDRGRRGRETGELFF,TGTGCCAGCAGCTGGGACAGGGGCCGACGAGGTCGGGAGACCGGGGAGCTGTTTTTT
-,TRBV7-2,TRBJ2-3,-,CASSVLGDTQYF,TGTGCCAGCAGCGTCCTAGGGGATACGCAGTATTTT
-,TRBV20-1,TRBJ1-2,few,CSANEWGAGGYTF,TGCAGTGCTAATGAGTGGGGCGCGGGTGGCTACACCTTC
-,TRBV7-2,TRBJ2-2,many,CASSSPQAGELFF,TGTGCCAGCAGCTCCCCTCAGGCCGGGGAGCTGTTTTTT
-,TRBV20-1,TRBJ2-2,once,CSARDPDGWELFF,TGCAGTGCTAGAGATCCTGACGGGTGGGAGCTGTTTTTT
-,TRBV18,TRBJ2-7,-,CASSPRGDYEQYF,TGTGCCAGCTCACCTCGGGGTGACTACGAGCAGTACTTC
-,TRBV4-1,TRBJ2-7,few,CASSLEEMTYEQYF,TGCGCCAGCAGCCTTGAAGAGATGACCTACGAGCAGTACTTC
TRBD1,TRBV18,TRBJ1-5,many,CASSVTGKDNQPQHF,TGTGCCAGCTCCGTGACAGGGAAGGACAATCAGCCCCAGCATTTT
-,TRBV27,TRBJ1-1,-,CASSLFQAVGTEAFF,TGTGCCAGCAGTTTATTTCAGGCCGTTGGCACTGAAGCTTTCTTT
TRBD1,TRBV5-1,TRBJ1-3,many,CASSLDLPGQGSGNTIYF,TGCGCCAGCAGCTTGGATCTCCCGGGACAGGGCTCTGGAAACACCATATATTTT
-,TRBV10-3,TRBJ1-1,few,CAISELGSTEAFF,TGTGCCATCAGTGAGTTGGGGAGCACTGAAGCTTTCTTT
TRBD1,TRBV9,TRBJ1-3,-,CASSVKTGGDFGNTIYF,TGTGCCAGCAGCGTAAAAACAGGGGGCGATTTCGGCAACACCATATATTTT
TRBD1,TRBV5-1,TRBJ2-3,few,CASSIQGAFGDTQYF,TGCGCCAGCAGCATACAGGGGGCGTTTGGAGATACGCAGTATTTT
-,TRBV7-9,TRBJ2-7,-,CASSYPKGGAPYEQYF,TGTGCCAGCAGCTACCCGAAAGGGGGAGCGCCCTACGAGCAGTACTTC
TRBD2,TRBV7-2,TRBJ2-5,many,CASSLSRTSGPGGETQYF,TGTGCCAGCAGCTTATCACGGACTAGCGGACCCGGAGGGGAGACCCAGTACTTC
-,TRBV7-2,TRBJ2-1,few,CASSLALGGGSSYNEQFF,TGTGCCAGCAGCTTAGCGCTCGGTGGGGGGAGCTCCTACAATGAGCAGTTCTTC
TRBD1,TRBV10-3,TRBJ2-7,few,CAISEGLTGREQYF,TGTGCCATCAGTGAGGGGTTGACAGGGCGTGAGCAGTACTTC
-,TRBV6-2/TRBV6-3,TRBJ2-1,many,CASRTSGYNEQFF,TGTGCCAGCAGGACCAGTGGGTACAATGAGCAGTTCTTC